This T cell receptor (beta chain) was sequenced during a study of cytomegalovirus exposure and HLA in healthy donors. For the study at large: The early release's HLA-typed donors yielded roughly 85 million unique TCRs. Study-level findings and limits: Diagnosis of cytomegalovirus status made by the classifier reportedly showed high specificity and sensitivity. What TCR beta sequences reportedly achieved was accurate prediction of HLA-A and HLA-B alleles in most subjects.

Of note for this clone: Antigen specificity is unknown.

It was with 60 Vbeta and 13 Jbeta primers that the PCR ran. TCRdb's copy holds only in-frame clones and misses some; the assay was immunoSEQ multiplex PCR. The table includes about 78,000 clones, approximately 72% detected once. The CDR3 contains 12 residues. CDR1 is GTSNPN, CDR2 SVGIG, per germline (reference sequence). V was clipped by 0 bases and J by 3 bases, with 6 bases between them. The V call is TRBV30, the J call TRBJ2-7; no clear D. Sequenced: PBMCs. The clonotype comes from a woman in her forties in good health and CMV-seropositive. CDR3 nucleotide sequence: TGTGCCTGGAGTGTCGGGTTCTACGAGCAGTACTTC. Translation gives CAWSVGFYEQYF.